This T cell receptor beta chain was identified in a study of cytomegalovirus exposure and HLA in healthy donors. The PCR made use of 60 Vbeta and 13 Jbeta primers. TCRdb's copy holds only in-frame clones and misses some; the assay was immunoSEQ multiplex PCR. Reported are under 200,000 clones; the ten largest clones contain approximately 6.5%. CDR1 and CDR2 (germline): SGHAT, FQNNGV. The CDR3 runs 13 residues. V lost 5 bases and J 4 bases, leaving 9 bases between the germline ends. V gene TRBV11-2 combines with J gene TRBJ1-5, with D tentatively TRBD1 (6 bases). Sequenced sample: PBMCs. The TCR was taken from a man aged 25 to 40 in good health and CMV-seronegative. The CDR3 nucleotides are TGTGCCAGCAGCCTCGGACAGAATCAGCCCCAGCATTTT. Residues: CASSLGQNQPQHF.